This TCR beta chain was sequenced in a study of blood T cell repertoires in COVID-19. Background on the study: Acute and convalescent COVID-19 samples came from the United States, Italy and Spain.

The CDR3 spans 15 residues. V lost 3 bases, J lost 0 bases, and 3 bases stayed unmatched. Germline CDR1 and CDR2: SGHRS and YFSETQ. As handled by the study authors: Estimates of nucleated cell counts were drawn from the amplification of reference gene primers. Profiled with immunoSEQ multiplex PCR; TCRdb holds only in-frame clones, not every one. V, J and clone size reflect that table, while D and trimming were determined from the DNA. Of more than 300,000 clones in the sample, approximately 91% were seen once. Cohort placement rested on clinical history that participants reported themselves. No more than 2 weeks before study entry, exposed participants had met a case of COVID-19.

Sequenced input: PBMCs or T cells enriched from blood (not recorded which). The rearrangement joins TRBV5-1 to TRBJ2-7; 10 positions agree with TRBD1. This sequence was found in a woman aged 25 to 39 who had been exposed to COVID-19. The CDR3 bases are TGCGCCAGCAGCTATCGGACAGGGGGCTCCTACGAGCAGTACTTC. Protein product: CASSYRTGGSYEQYF.